Shown below are 14 T cell receptor beta chains from a single sample sequenced in a study of blood T cell repertoires in COVID-19. TCRdb keeps only in-frame clones here, not all; method: immunoSEQ multiplex PCR. Of some 180,000 clones in the sample, 75% to 90% were seen once. The specimen sequenced was peripheral blood. The receptor source for this set is a man aged 35-49 years with acute or convalescent COVID-19.

This chain joins TRBV5-1 and TRBJ2-1, with TRBD2 matching 9 bases. The germline V gene encodes CDR1 SGHRS and CDR2 YFSETQ. Trimming took 0 bases from V and 5 from J; bases not matched to a gene: 12. The CDR3 spans 18 residues. The chain's CDR3 is CASSLEGGRGGVDNEQFF. CDR3 coding DNA: TGCGCCAGCAGCTTGGAAGGTGGTCGCGGGGGGGTCGACAATGAGCAGTTCTTC.

This rearrangement joins TRBV5-1 to TRBJ2-3, with TRBD2 as a possible D gene (6 bases). Germline V CDR1 and CDR2: SGHRS, YFSETQ. The CDR3 is 14 residues long. V was cut by 5 bases and J by 3 bases, with 13 bases left in between. The CDR3 nucleotides are TGCGCCAGCAGGGAGTCCCGGGAGACAGATACGCAGTATTTT. It yields the protein CASRESRETDTQYF.

This clone was seen once. V gene TRBV27 combines with J gene TRBJ2-7; 7 nucleotides align to TRBD1. CDR3 length: 13 amino acids. Germline trimming cut 5 bases from V and 2 bases from J; bases unmatched to any gene: 3. Per the germline V gene, CDR1 is MNHEY and CDR2 is SMNVEV (reference sequence). CDR3 sequence reads: CASSVGQAYEQYF. In nucleotides, the CDR3 is TGTGCCAGCAGTGTTGGACAGGCCTACGAGCAGTACTTC.

This chain joins TRBV6-4 and TRBJ2-7, with D possibly matching TRBD1 (8 bases). The CDR3 totals 13 residues. V lost 6 bases to trimming and J lost 8 bases, with 17 bases between them. In germline, CDR1 is MRHNA, CDR2 SNTAGT. The CDR3 DNA follows: TGTGCCAGCAGAGGACAGGGACTAACGAAGCAGTACTTC. It codes for CASRGQGLTKQYF.

This clone was seen a few times. The gene calls are TRBV7-9 and TRBJ1-1, with a possible D match to TRBD1 (6 bases). The V gene lost 8 bases and the J gene lost 2 bases, with 12 bases spanning the gap. The CDR3 spans 13 residues. Germline-derived CDR1 and CDR2 are SEHNR and FQNEAQ (reference sequence). The CDR3 here is CASLVGGNTEAFF. The CDR3 DNA sequence: TGTGCCAGCTTAGTAGGGGGAAACACTGAAGCTTTCTTT.

As to this clone: Other DNA sequences in the same sample also yield this CDR3. This rearrangement joins TRBV5-1 to TRBJ1-1; a weak D match, TRBD1 (6 bases). The CDR3 spans 13 residues. Germline V gene lookup returns CDR1 SGHRS and CDR2 YFSETQ. Trimming cost V 0 bases and J 5 bases, with 8 bases left between them. CDR3 residues: CASSLEGVTEAFF. CDR3 bases: TGCGCCAGCAGCTTGGAGGGGGTTACTGAAGCTTTCTTT.

The rearrangement links TRBV5-1 to TRBJ2-2; the match to TRBD2 covers 9 bases. Germline V gives CDR1 SGHRS, CDR2 YFSETQ. The CDR3 length is 16 residues. With V trimmed by 4 bases and J by 2 bases, 6 bases remained unmatched. The CDR3 DNA follows: TGCGCCAGCAGCCCCGATAGCGGGGGCAACACCGGGGAGCTGTTTTTT. Encoded protein: CASSPDSGGNTGELFF.

This clone came up once. The chain employs TRBV15 and TRBJ1-5; 7 bases line up with TRBD1. CDR3 length: 17 amino acids. Germline lookup yields CDR1 LNHNV and CDR2 YYDKDF (reference sequence). Losses at the gene ends were 3 bases for V and 3 bases for J; bases not matched to a gene: 11. The CDR3 region is CATSSAQPTGYNQPQHF. DNA of the CDR3: TGTGCCACCAGCAGCGCTCAACCGACAGGGTACAATCAGCCCCAGCATTTT.

This rearrangement joins TRBV28 to TRBJ1-2, with a tentative D call TRBD1 (5 bases). Trimming pared 9 bases from V and 5 bases from J, leaving 13 bases between. CDR3 length equals 12 residues. Germline loops: CDR1 MDHEN, CDR2 SYDVKM. CDR3 DNA sequence: TGTGCCAGTCTCAGGGCTGGGTATGGCTACACCTTC. It is translated as CASLRAGYGYTF.

The chain has TRBV5-1 and TRBJ2-7; 9 bases align to TRBD1. Germline-derived CDR1 and CDR2 are SGHRS and YFSETQ. J gave up 4 bases and V 5 bases, and 10 bases lay outside the gene matches. The CDR3 loop spans 15 amino acids. In DNA, the CDR3 is TGCGCCAGCAGGGAGTCCCAGGGACAGGGTTACGAGCAGTACTTC. Amino acid sequence: CASRESQGQGYEQYF.

The chain couples TRBV6-5 to TRBJ2-1; TRBD1 matches at 9 bases. The CDR3 is 16 amino acids. The trim removed 0 bases at V and 3 bases at J, leaving 3 bases unmatched. Per the germline V gene, CDR1 is MNHEY and CDR2 is SVGAGI. The CDR3 protein is CASSYSQGQGYNEQFF. CDR3 DNA sequence: TGTGCCAGCAGTTACTCTCAGGGACAGGGCTACAATGAGCAGTTCTTC.

CDR3 DNA sequence: TGTGCCAGCAGCCCCCTTCTAGCGGGGGGACGCGTCAGGCAGTACTTC. As protein: CASSPLLAGGRVRQYF. V usage is TRBV28 and J usage is TRBJ2-4; 11 bases map to TRBD2. Trimming removed 6 bases from V and 13 bases from J; junction bases left unmatched: 17. Germline-derived CDR1 and CDR2 are MDHEN and SYDVKM. This CDR3 is 16 amino acids long.

CDR3 sequence (DNA): TGTGCCAGCAGCCGGGACACCAATACCGGGGAGCTGTTTTTT. This translates into CASSRDTNTGELFF. This chain links TRBV28 with TRBJ2-2; D is perhaps TRBD1 (6 bases). The CDR3 runs to 14 residues. The V gene's germline CDR1 is MDHEN and CDR2 SYDVKM. V was trimmed by 6 bases and J by 5 bases, leaving 13 bases between them.

V gene TRBV5-6 combines with J gene TRBJ1-1, with 9 bases lining up with TRBD1. J lost 3 bases, V lost 2 bases, and 2 bases had no gene match. From germline, CDR1 is SGHDT and CDR2 YYEEEE. This CDR3 has 14 residues. CDR3 sequence: CASSFGQGHTEAFF. In DNA form, the CDR3 reads TGTGCCAGCAGCTTCGGACAGGGGCACACTGAAGCTTTCTTT.